This TCR beta chain derives from a study of Graves' ophthalmopathy and Graves' hyperthyroidism. This clonotype was detected a few times. CDR1 DFQATT and CDR2 SNEGSKA come from the germline V gene (reference sequence). The CDR3 is made up of 13 amino acids. Between the trimmed V and J ends, which lost 5 bases and 0 bases, there was a span of 10 bases. RNA transcripts were the template, and TCR beta CDR3 regions were amplified from them. First-round RT-PCR used HTBI primers; second-round multiplex PCR followed. Each CDR3 protein gets one entry after TCRdb re-called the multiplex PCR reads with MiXCR. The top ten hold 40% to 45% of the sample, which has roughly 700,000 distinct CDR3 sequences, 35% to 50% seen once.

The source material was peripheral blood. The sequence derives from an adult man with Graves' ophthalmopathy. The chain uses TRBV20-1 and TRBJ1-2; the D gene is possibly TRBD1 (5 bases). CDR3 coding DNA: TGCAGTGCTCTCAGGGAGGCTAACTATGGCTACACCTTC. Its translation: CSALREANYGYTF.